The sequence of this T cell receptor (beta chain) was determined in a study of blood T cells in healthy people across ages. V was trimmed by 5 bases and J by 2 bases, leaving 21 bases between them. The CDR3 covers 17 residues. CDR1 and CDR2 (germline): SGHAT, FQNNGV. Through a sample-barcoded 5' primer and a J-beta primer mix, a second PCR was run for roughly 6 to 12 cycles. MiXCR was run by TCRdb on the 5' RACE reads, yielding one entry per CDR3 protein. The data hold 850,000 or so distinct CDR3 sequences, with 29% observed a single time. The chain combines TRBV11-2 with TRBJ1-1; D uncertain. This receptor was obtained from a woman of 80 years or more in good health. Sequencing used blood. CDR3 region: CASSPRAPRSLNTEAFF. CDR3 nucleotides: TGTGCCAGCAGCCCGCGGGCACCCCGTTCACTAAACACTGAAGCTTTCTTT. The entire variable domain, with the rest obtained from reference TRBV11-2 and TRBJ1-1, is as follows: EAGVAQSPRYKIIEKRQSVAFWCNPISGHATLYWYQQILGQGPKLLIQFQNNGVVDDSQLPKDRFSAERLKGVDSTLKIQPAKLEDSAVYLCASSPRAPRSLNTEAFFGQGTRLTVV.